This section outlines one T cell receptor (beta chain) sequence together with its context. Its antigen is still unknown. This table comes from immunoSEQ multiplex PCR, and its TCRdb copy is limited to in-frame clones, with some not included. Here the sample spans about 510,000 clones, less than 96% being singletons. The data derive from a study of shared clonotypes between healthy human individuals. The CDR3 totals 15 residues. Germline CDR1 SGHTS, CDR2 YDEGEE. Trimming removed 2 bases from V and 10 bases from J, with 21 bases in between. Study results and limitations: Clonotype sharing across a few donors was observed for around 4.5% of naive CD4 clonotypes. Though the depth was large, rarefaction showed that sorted-subset sequencing was incomplete.

J is TRBJ1-1 and V is TRBV5-8; D not resolved. Sequencing was carried out using naive CD4+ T cells sorted from blood. The subset denotes: CD45RA+ positively selected. The source of this sequence is a woman aged 30 to 39 in good health. The CDR3: CASSLPAAEYSGAFF. CDR3 bases: TGTGCCAGCAGCTTACCGGCAGCCGAATACTCTGGAGCTTTCTTT.